The 10 T cell receptor beta chains given below trace back to one sample, sequenced in a study of OX40 agonist ivuxolimab in advanced cancers. Sequenced by immunoSEQ multiplex PCR; TCRdb stores in-frame clones only, minus some. The sample lists 75,000 to 90,000 clones; around nine tenths were seen once. The specimen was CD4+ or CD8+ T cells sorted from blood, collected in a trial of the OX40 agonist ivuxolimab. Source of these receptors: an adult with an advanced solid tumor such as melanoma, head and neck, liver or kidney cancer.

In its sample, this clone was seen a few times. The rearrangement links TRBV5-1 to TRBJ2-5, with D possibly TRBD2 on 6 matching bases. V was shortened by 4 bases and J by 1 base, with 11 bases between the two germline ends. This CDR3 is built from 14 residues. Looked up from germline, CDR1 is SGHRS and CDR2 is YFSETQ. CDR3: CASSPTEGQETQYF. CDR3 bases: TGCGCCAGCAGCCCTACGGAGGGCCAAGAGACCCAGTACTTC.

V usage is TRBV7-8 and J usage is TRBJ1-3; no clear D gene. With 6 bases removed from V and 2 bases from J, the gap between germline ends came to 14 bases. The length of the CDR3 is 15 residues. In germline, CDR1 is SGHVS, CDR2 FQNEAQ. CDR3 DNA: TGTGCCAGCAGAACCGGACTCTTCCCTGGAAACACCATATATTTT. This translates into CASRTGLFPGNTIYF.

This chain links TRBV10-3 with TRBJ2-7; TRBD1 might be the D (6 bases). Germline CDR1 is ENHRY and CDR2 is SYGVKD. V lost 3 bases to trimming and J lost 3 bases, with 12 bases between them. The CDR3 covers 14 residues. CDR3 sequence reads: CAISEATGFYEQYF. CDR3 bases: TGTGCCATCAGTGAAGCCACAGGGTTCTACGAGCAGTACTTC.

This chain links TRBV15 with TRBJ2-5, with D hard to call. The germline V and J ends were trimmed by 3 bases and 2 bases, with 7 bases remaining between them. CDR3 length: 13 amino acids. Germline V lookup: CDR1 LNHNV, CDR2 YYDKDF (reference sequence). CDR3 region: CATSRNRQETQYF. CDR3 sequence (DNA): TGTGCCACCAGCAGGAACAGACAAGAGACCCAGTACTTC.

This clone was seen a handful of times. The J gene is TRBJ2-5, the V gene TRBV2; a weak D match, TRBD1 (6 bases). Between the trimmed V and J ends, which lost 6 bases and 9 bases, there was a span of 14 bases. Per germline, CDR1 SNHLY and CDR2 FYNNEI. This CDR3 is 12 amino acids long. The CDR3 DNA reads as TGTGCCAGCAGGGGGGCAGGTCGGGCCCAGTACTTC. Translation: CASRGAGRAQYF.

This rearrangement joins TRBV5-1 to TRBJ2-3; D not resolved. The germline gives CDR1 SGHRS, CDR2 YFSETQ. The CDR3 consists of 14 residues. V lost 3 bases and J lost 3, with 11 bases in between. CDR3 sequence (DNA): TGCGCCAGCAGCTCCCTGAGAGGAACAGATACGCAGTATTTT. Amino acids: CASSSLRGTDTQYF.

This clone was counted a single time. The rearrangement joins TRBV5-4 to TRBJ1-2, with D maybe TRBD1 (5 bases). Trimming took 5 bases from V and 8 from J, leaving 28 bases between them. Per germline, CDR1 SGHNT and CDR2 YYREEE (reference sequence). The CDR3 length is 17 residues. The DNA of the CDR3 is TGTGCCAGCAGACCCCGGGAGGCCGCCGGGGGGTTGGGCGGCTACACCTTC. Its translation: CASRPREAAGGLGGYTF.

V is TRBV6-5 and J is TRBJ1-2; D not resolved. Germline lookup yields CDR1 MNHEY and CDR2 SVGAGI. V lost 5 bases and J lost 7, with 14 bases in between. The CDR3 loop spans 13 amino acids. The CDR3 region is CASSLVVGSGYTF. The DNA of the CDR3 is TGTGCCAGCAGTCTCGTGGTAGGATCTGGCTACACCTTC.

The rearrangement uses TRBV7-8 and TRBJ2-5, with 7 bases fitting TRBD1. Losses at the gene ends were 4 bases for V and 4 bases for J; bases not matched to a gene: 6. Germline CDR1 reads SGHVS; CDR2 reads FQNEAQ. This CDR3 comprises 14 residues. This chain's CDR3 is CASSSRGLGETQYF. CDR3 DNA sequence: TGTGCCAGCAGCTCGAGGGGGCTAGGAGAGACCCAGTACTTC.

The CDR3 loop reads CASSVGGQNYGYTF. The CDR3 nucleotides read TGTGCCAGCAGCGTAGGGGGGCAGAACTATGGCTACACCTTC. The chain has TRBV9 and TRBJ1-2, with D possibly being TRBD1 (6 bases). Per germline, CDR1 SGDLS and CDR2 YYNGEE. Trimming shortened V by 0 bases and J by 2 bases, and 8 bases separated the two germline ends. The CDR3 has 14 amino acids.